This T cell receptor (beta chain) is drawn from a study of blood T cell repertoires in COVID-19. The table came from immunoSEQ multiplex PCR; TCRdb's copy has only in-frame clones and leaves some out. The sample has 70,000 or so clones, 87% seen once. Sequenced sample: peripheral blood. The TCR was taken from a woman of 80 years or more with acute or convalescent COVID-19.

As DNA, the CDR3 is TGTGCCAGCAGCAAAAAAAAGGGACAGGGATCGCCGAACTATGGCTACACCTTC. It translates to CASSKKKGQGSPNYGYTF. The rearrangement joins TRBV21-1 to TRBJ1-2; the table's D call, TRBD1, was not checked against the DNA. TRBV21-1 is labeled a pseudogene. The CDR3 contains 18 residues.